Detailed here is one T cell receptor beta chain. The antigen is not known. Sequencing used immunoSEQ multiplex PCR; TCRdb keeps in-frame clones, though not all of them. The top ten clones hold about 0.18% of a sample with over 80,000 clones, roughly 91% of them seen once. This sample was taken from a study of graft-versus-host responses after intestinal transplantation. General study points: Allograft graft-versus-host to host-versus-graft clonal ratios ran high in patients with graft-donor T cell macrochimerism.

The CDR3 has 16 amino acids. V lost 4 bases, J lost 11 bases, and 21 bases lay in between. Germline CDR1 and CDR2: LNHNV and YYDKDF (reference sequence). Material: unstimulated CD4+ T cells sorted from spleen or lymph node cells, obtained before transplant. The chain has TRBV15 and TRBJ1-6; the D is unclear. The clonotype was recovered from a human donor who was the organ donor for an intestinal transplant. This chain's CDR3 is CATSTRVTGGLAPLHF. The CDR3 coding sequence is TGTGCCACCAGCACACGAGTGACGGGAGGGCTAGCACCCCTCCACTTT. Drawing the rest from reference TRBV15 and TRBJ1-6, the complete variable domain is DAMVIQNPRYQVTQFGKPVTLSCSQTLNHNVMYWYQQKSSQAPKLLFHYYDKDFNNEADTPDNFQSRRPNTSFCFLDIRSPGLGDTAMYLCATSTRVTGGLAPLHFGNGTRLTVT.